The 10 T cell receptor beta chains presented below share a single source sample, sequenced in a study of lymphopenia after photon versus proton radiotherapy. Method: immunoSEQ multiplex PCR; TCRdb's copy keeps in-frame clones and lacks some. The sample carries approximately 30,000 clones, about four fifths recorded once. The starting material was peripheral blood, obtained from a patient treated with photon-based radiotherapy. The receptors were sampled from a man aged 45-65 years with gastric cancer.

This clone was picked up a small number of times. CDR3 protein: CASSLMTSGANEQFF. The DNA for the CDR3 is TGTGCCAGCAGCTTGATGACTAGCGGGGCCAATGAGCAGTTCTTC. The genes are TRBV5-6 and TRBJ2-1; the match to TRBD2 covers 11 bases. Per the germline V gene, CDR1 is SGHDT and CDR2 is YYEEEE. The V and J ends lost 1 base and 6 bases, in that order; junction bases with no gene match: 3. The CDR3 is 15 amino acids.

The V gene is TRBV19, the J gene TRBJ1-2; 7 bases are shared with TRBD1. CDR3 length equals 14 residues. Trimming at V came to 6 bases and at J to 3 bases, leaving 7 bases not matched to a gene. Per germline, CDR1 LNHDA and CDR2 SQIVND (reference sequence). CDR3 nucleotides: TGTGCCAGTAGGGGAGACAGGGTTTACTATGGCTACACCTTC. Its translation is CASRGDRVYYGYTF.

The genes are TRBV18 and TRBJ2-5; tentative D call: TRBD2 (5 bases). V lost 2 bases and J 5 bases, leaving 15 bases between the germline ends. The CDR3 has 15 amino acids. Germline V CDR1 and CDR2: KGHSH, LQKENI. The CDR3: CASSPARTGIETQYF. In DNA, the CDR3 is TGTGCCAGCTCACCAGCACGGACGGGGATCGAGACCCAGTACTTC.

This chain joins TRBV7-2 and TRBJ2-2; D is perhaps TRBD2 (6 bases). V lost 5 bases and J 6 bases, leaving 10 bases between the germline ends. The germline V gene has CDR1 SGHTA and CDR2 FQGNSA. The CDR3 consists of 13 residues. CDR3 sequence: CASSPRLAGELFF. The CDR3 DNA reads TGTGCCAGCAGCCCCCGACTAGCCGGGGAGCTGTTTTTT.

The chain joins TRBV5-1 to TRBJ2-5; tentative D call: TRBD1 (5 bases). Trimming removed 4 bases from V and 0 bases from J, with 10 bases in between. The CDR3 is 14 amino acids. Germline V gives CDR1 SGHRS, CDR2 YFSETQ. The CDR3 region has the DNA TGCGCCAGCAGCCGTACAGGATACCAAGAGACCCAGTACTTC. Its translation: CASSRTGYQETQYF.

V is TRBV6-5 and J is TRBJ2-5; D gene ambiguous. V was trimmed by 4 bases and J by 2 bases, leaving 8 bases between them. Germline assignment: CDR1 MNHEY and CDR2 SVGAGI. CDR3 length: 13 amino acids. CDR3 loop: CASSLMRQETQYF. CDR3 nucleotide sequence: TGTGCCAGCAGTTTGATGCGGCAAGAGACCCAGTACTTC.

This clone has just one count. The rearrangement joins TRBV7-6 to TRBJ2-5; no definite D call. The CDR3 runs 13 residues. CDR1 SGHVS and CDR2 FNYEAQ come from the germline V gene. V was shortened by 3 bases and J by 4 bases, with 9 bases between the two germline ends. The CDR3 region is CASSFSGRETQYF. The CDR3 coding sequence is TGTGCCAGCAGCTTTTCAGGAAGAGAGACCCAGTACTTC.

This clone was recorded only once. The V and J genes are TRBV10-3 and TRBJ1-4, with a tentative D call TRBD1 (6 bases). The germline gives CDR1 ENHRY, CDR2 SYGVKD. There are 14 residues in the CDR3. Trimming left V 4 bases short and J 8 bases short, with 14 bases between. The CDR3 protein is CAISVGGAGEKLFF. The CDR3 DNA sequence: TGTGCCATCAGTGTTGGGGGGGCAGGGGAAAAACTGTTTTTT.

This chain links TRBV5-6 with TRBJ1-1; D unresolved. The CDR3 is 11 amino acids. The V gene lost 2 bases and the J gene lost 7 bases, with 6 bases spanning the gap. The germline V gene has CDR1 SGHDT and CDR2 YYEEEE. The CDR3 here is CASSFRVEAFF. CDR3 DNA sequence: TGTGCCAGCAGCTTTAGAGTTGAAGCTTTCTTT.

In its sample, this clone was seen once. This sequence joins TRBV11-3 and TRBJ1-1, with no clear D. The CDR3 runs to 13 residues. Germline V gene lookup returns CDR1 SGHNT and CDR2 YENEEA. V lost 1 base, J lost 3 bases, and 6 bases lay in between. CDR3 nucleotide sequence: TGTGCCAGCAGCTTAGCTACCTACACTGAAGCTTTCTTT. It specifies CASSLATYTEAFF. Full variable domain (missing parts from reference TRBV11-3 and TRBJ1-1): EAGVVQSPRYKIIEKKQPVAFWCNPISGHNTLYWYLQNLGQGPELLIRYENEEAVDDSQLPKDRFSAERLKGVDSTLKIQPAELGDSAVYLCASSLATYTEAFFGQGTRLTVV.